This TCR beta chain originates from a study of memory CD4+ T cells and cytomegalovirus serostatus. CDR1 SGHDT and CDR2 YYEEEE come from the germline V gene. The CDR3 extends over 14 amino acids. V lost 1 base and J lost 6, with 13 bases in between. Measured with immunoSEQ multiplex PCR; TCRdb has only the in-frame clones, and not every one. Of about 60,000 clones in the sample, 70% to 80% are singletons; the top ten hold about 3%. Single viable CD3+CD4+CD8-CD45RO+ cells were sorted as the memory CD4+ T cells. This TCR was recovered from an adult in good health and CMV-seropositive. Material for sequencing was memory CD4+ T cells from blood. The rearrangement links TRBV5-6 to TRBJ1-2; D possibly corresponds to TRBD1 (5 bases). CDR3 sequence (DNA): TGTGCCAGCAGCTTGAAGGCGCGGGGGGATGGCTACACCTTC. Translation gives CASSLKARGDGYTF. The full variable domain, completed using reference TRBV5-6 and TRBJ1-2, is DAGVTQSPTHLIKTRGQQVTLRCSPKSGHDTVSWYQQALGQGPQFIFQYYEEEERQRGNFPDRFSGHQFPNYSSELNVNALLLGDSALYLCASSLKARGDGYTFGSGTRLTVV.